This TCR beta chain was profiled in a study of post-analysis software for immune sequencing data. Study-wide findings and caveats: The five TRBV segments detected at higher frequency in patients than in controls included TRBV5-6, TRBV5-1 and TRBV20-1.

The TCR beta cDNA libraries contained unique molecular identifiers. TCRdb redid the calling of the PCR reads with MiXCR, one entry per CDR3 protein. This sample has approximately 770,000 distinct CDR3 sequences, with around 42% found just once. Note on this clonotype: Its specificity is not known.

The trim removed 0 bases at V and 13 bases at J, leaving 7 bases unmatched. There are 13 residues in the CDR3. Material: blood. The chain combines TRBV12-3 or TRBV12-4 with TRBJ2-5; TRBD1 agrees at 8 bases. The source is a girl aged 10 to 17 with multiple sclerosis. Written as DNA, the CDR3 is TGTGCCAGCAGTTTAGCTCTGTACAGGGGGAGGTACTTC. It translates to CASSLALYRGRYF.